The clone carrying this TCR beta chain was picked up a small number of times. Antigen unknown. Profiling relied on immunoSEQ multiplex PCR, and the TCRdb table lists in-frame clones only, not all of them. The repertoire consists of some 240,000 clones, with around nine tenths occurring once and the leading ten covering about 2%. The record originates from a study of cytomegalovirus exposure and HLA in healthy donors. In the study overall: A later analysis reported the approximately 120 validation repertoires used the same platform as the approximately 700 first-cohort repertoires.

Deletions cut 1 base from V and 12 bases from J, with 12 bases between. The CDR3 loop spans 12 amino acids. The germline V gene encodes CDR1 SGHTA and CDR2 FQGTGA. The study, taken as a whole, reports: Confirmation was obtained in vitro that a few CMV-associated chains are specific for CMV antigens. The listing of fewer than 200 TCR beta chains classed them as cytomegalovirus-associated. The dataset shows that most TCR sequences were rare, while some public TCRs occurred in many donors.

The rearrangement links TRBV7-3 to TRBJ1-2; D call uncertain. The sequenced material came from PBMCs. This TCR derives from a woman younger than 30 in good health and CMV-seropositive. CDR3 DNA: TGTGCCAGCAGCTTAAAGAACAGCGGCAACACCTTC. Its translation is CASSLKNSGNTF.